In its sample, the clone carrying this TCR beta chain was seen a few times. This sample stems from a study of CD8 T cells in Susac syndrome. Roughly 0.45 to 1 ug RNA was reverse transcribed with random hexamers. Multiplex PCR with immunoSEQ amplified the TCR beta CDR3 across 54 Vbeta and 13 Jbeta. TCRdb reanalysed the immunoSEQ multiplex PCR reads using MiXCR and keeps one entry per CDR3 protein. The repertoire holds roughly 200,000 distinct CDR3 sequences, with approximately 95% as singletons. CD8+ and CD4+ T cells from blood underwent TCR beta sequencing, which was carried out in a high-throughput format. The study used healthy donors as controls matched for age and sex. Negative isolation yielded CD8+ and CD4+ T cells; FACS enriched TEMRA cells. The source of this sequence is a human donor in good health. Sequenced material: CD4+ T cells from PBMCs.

CDR3 amino acids: CASSQGQSYGYTF. As DNA, the CDR3 is TGTGCCAGCAGCCAGGGACAGTCCTATGGCTACACCTTC. The chain links TRBV7-9 to TRBJ1-2; 7 bases align to TRBD1. V gave up 5 bases and J gave up 4 bases; unmatched junction bases: 4. The CDR3 sequence is 13 residues long. Germline V gene data show CDR1 as SEHNR and CDR2 as FQNEAQ (reference sequence).